Shown below are 20 T cell receptor beta chains from a single sample sequenced in a study of CD8+ T cells in alopecia areata. Extracted RNA was reverse transcribed into cDNA, the sequencing template. Only in-frame clones appear in the TCRdb table, and some are missing; sequencing was by immunoSEQ multiplex PCR. The sample gives roughly 5,000 clones, approximately 74% of which show up once; 12% is in the top ten. The treatment was: oral pan-JAK inhibitor, 5-10 mg twice daily. Alopecia areata patients had lesional scalp punch biopsies and peripheral blood taken from them. Sequenced material: skin, taken at week 24, from a patient treated with tofacitinib. Receptors originate from a human donor with alopecia areata.

The chain carries TRBV25-1 and TRBJ1-5, with a tentative D call TRBD1 (6 bases). With 7 bases removed from V and 7 bases from J, the gap between germline ends came to 14 bases. CDR1 and CDR2 (germline): MGHDK, SYGVNS. CDR3 length: 13 amino acids. CDR3 nucleotides: TGTGCCAGCAAGGTAGGGGGGGGACAGCCCCAGCATTTT. This codes for CASKVGGGQPQHF.

A few counts support this clone. The chain employs TRBV11-1 and TRBJ2-1; no reliable D call. The CDR3 contains 14 residues. Trimming shortened V by 0 bases and J by 3 bases, and 6 bases separated the two germline ends. Germline CDR1 and CDR2: SGHAT and FQDESV (reference sequence). The CDR3 nucleotides are TGTGCCAGCAGCTTAGCGCGAGGCTACAATGAGCAGTTCTTC. Protein product: CASSLARGYNEQFF.

The chain joins TRBV5-1 to TRBJ1-1; possible D gene TRBD1, 6 bases. Germline V gene data show CDR1 as SGHRS and CDR2 as YFSETQ. Trimming left V 2 bases short and J 1 base short, with 9 bases between. This CDR3 comprises 14 residues. The CDR3 spells CASSLRQANTEAFF. The CDR3 DNA reads TGCGCCAGCAGCTTAAGACAGGCGAACACTGAAGCTTTCTTT.

This rearrangement joins TRBV5-4 to TRBJ2-3; D is uncertain. Germline-derived CDR1 and CDR2 are SGHNT and YYREEE (reference sequence). This CDR3 is 14 amino acids long. With 5 bases removed from V and 1 base from J, the gap between germline ends came to 11 bases. The DNA for the CDR3 is TGTGCCAGCAGAATGTGGGCGGGCACAGATACGCAGTATTTT. Its protein product is CASRMWAGTDTQYF.

The V call is TRBV13, the J call TRBJ2-7; no firm D call. The V and J ends lost 2 bases and 3 bases respectively, with 5 bases between them. The CDR3 spans 12 residues. Germline V CDR1 and CDR2: PRHDT, FYEKMQ (reference sequence). This chain's CDR3 is CASSLKYYEQYF. CDR3 DNA: TGTGCCAGCAGCTTAAAGTACTACGAGCAGTACTTC. Full variable domain (remainder filled in from reference TRBV13 and TRBJ2-7): AAGVIQSPRHLIKEKRETATLKCYPIPRHDTVYWYQQGPGQDPQFLISFYEKMQSDKGSIPDRFSAQQFSDYHSELNMSSLELGDSALYFCASSLKYYEQYFGPGTRLTVT.

The chain uses TRBV6-5 and TRBJ1-2; 7 bases agree with TRBD1. After removal of 5 bases from V and 6 bases from J, the junction contained 9 bases not matched to a gene. Germline V gives CDR1 MNHEY, CDR2 SVGAGI. The CDR3 sequence is 14 residues long. The CDR3 is CASSEFRDSNGYTF. The CDR3 region has the DNA TGTGCCAGCAGTGAATTCCGGGACAGTAATGGCTACACCTTC.

The chain is built from TRBV27 and TRBJ2-7; TRBD1 matches at 9 bases. The CDR3 is 14 residues long. V lost 4 bases and J lost 6; bases outside the gene matches: 7. CDR1 and CDR2 (germline): MNHEY, SMNVEV (reference sequence). In DNA, the CDR3 is TGTGCCAGCAGTTCGACACAGGGGGCGGGCGAGCAGTACTTC. This sequence encodes CASSSTQGAGEQYF.

This clone has a handful of counts. The V and J genes are TRBV27 and TRBJ2-2; 7 nucleotides match TRBD2. Trimming at V came to 6 bases and at J to 5 bases, leaving 9 bases not matched to a gene. Germline CDR1 and CDR2: MNHEY and SMNVEV (reference sequence). The CDR3 runs to 15 residues. CDR3 DNA sequence: TGTGCCAGCAGACCCTTCGGGGGGTTGACCGGGGAGCTGTTTTTT. As protein: CASRPFGGLTGELFF.

The V gene is TRBV5-1, the J gene TRBJ1-2; 11 bases match TRBD1. V shed 0 bases, J shed 8 bases, and the junction held 3 bases outside the gene matches. The length of the CDR3 is 14 residues. Per the germline V gene, CDR1 is SGHRS and CDR2 is YFSETQ. DNA of the CDR3: TGCGCCAGCAGCTTGGCCGGGACAGGGGGAGGCTACACCTTC. Its translation: CASSLAGTGGGYTF.

The rearrangement uses TRBV7-9 and TRBJ2-7; 8 nucleotides match TRBD1. The germline V gene encodes CDR1 SEHNR and CDR2 FQNEAQ (reference sequence). Losses at the gene ends were 2 bases for V and 6 bases for J; bases not matched to a gene: 9. The CDR3 extends over 15 amino acids. CDR3 loop: CASSLRGTGPSEQYF. CDR3 coding DNA: TGTGCCAGCAGCTTAAGGGGGACAGGCCCCTCCGAGCAGTACTTC.

The chain is built from TRBV7-9 and TRBJ2-7, with 10 bases matching TRBD1. Trimming took 3 bases from V and 2 from J; bases not matched to a gene: 4. The CDR3 extends over 15 amino acids. Germline-derived CDR1 and CDR2 are SEHNR and FQNEAQ (reference sequence). CDR3 loop: CASSFGTGAAYEQYF. The CDR3 DNA reads TGTGCCAGCAGCTTTGGGACAGGGGCAGCCTACGAGCAGTACTTC.

CDR3: CASSLASRSYNSPLHF. CDR3 in DNA: TGTGCCAGCAGCTTGGCCTCCCGATCCTATAATTCACCCCTCCACTTT. The V and J genes are TRBV5-4 and TRBJ1-6; the D is unclear. The CDR3 runs 16 residues. Germline V lookup: CDR1 SGHNT, CDR2 YYREEE (reference sequence). V lost 0 bases and J lost 1, with 8 bases in between. Together with reference TRBV5-4 and TRBJ1-6, the CDR3 gives the full variable domain: ETGVTQSPTHLIKTRGQQVTLRCSSQSGHNTVSWYQQALGQGPQFIFQYYREEENGRGNFPPRFSGLQFPNYSSELNVNALELDDSALYLCASSLASRSYNSPLHFGNGTRLTVT.

This clone was picked up a small number of times. This sequence joins TRBV5-6 and TRBJ2-5; D is ambiguous. In germline, CDR1 is SGHDT, CDR2 YYEEEE. There are 15 residues in the CDR3. Trimming pared 1 base from V and 5 bases from J, leaving 15 bases between. The CDR3 reads CASSLRVMGRETQYF. For the CDR3, the DNA is TGTGCCAGCAGCTTGAGGGTAATGGGAAGGGAGACCCAGTACTTC.

The rearrangement joins TRBV11-2 to TRBJ2-7; the D is unclear. V lost 8 bases and J 4 bases, leaving 12 bases between the germline ends. From germline, CDR1 is SGHAT and CDR2 FQNNGV. This CDR3 region has 12 residues. The CDR3 sequence: CASAPARYEQYF. As DNA, the CDR3 is TGTGCCAGCGCCCCCGCAAGATACGAGCAGTACTTC.

The V gene is TRBV14, the J gene TRBJ1-4; tentatively, D is TRBD1 (5 bases). CDR3 length: 12 amino acids. Germline-derived CDR1 and CDR2 are SGHDN and FVKESK. The V and J ends lost 4 bases and 7 bases respectively, with 7 bases between them. As DNA, the CDR3 is TGTGCCAGCAGCCTGGGACCTGAAAAACTGTTTTTT. Protein product: CASSLGPEKLFF. The full variable domain, in which reference TRBV14 and TRBJ1-4 provide the parts outside the CDR3, is EAGVTQFPSHSVIEKGQTVTLRCDPISGHDNLYWYRRVMGKEIKFLLHFVKESKQDESGMPNNRFLAERTGGTYSTLKVQPAELEDSGVYFCASSLGPEKLFFGSGTQLSVL.

The chain combines TRBV10-3 with TRBJ1-1; 9 nucleotides line up with TRBD1. The CDR3 sequence is 16 residues long. The V gene's germline CDR1 is ENHRY and CDR2 SYGVKD. J gave up 4 bases and V 0 bases, and 6 bases lay outside the gene matches. The CDR3 DNA reads TGTGCCATCAGTGAGTCCGGAGTGACAGGGGGCACTGAAGCTTTCTTT. It translates to CAISESGVTGGTEAFF.

The chain is built from TRBV7-2 and TRBJ2-1; D ambiguous. Germline V gene sequence: CDR1 SGHTA, CDR2 FQGNSA. This CDR3 comprises 13 residues. V was clipped by 1 base and J by 6 bases, with 7 bases between them. The CDR3 coding sequence is TGTGCCAGCAGCTTAGGTGCGGTCAATGAGCAGTTCTTC. Its protein is CASSLGAVNEQFF.

This clone was detected a few times. The gene calls are TRBV5-5 and TRBJ2-1; perhaps TRBD2 as D (6 bases). CDR1 and CDR2 from the germline V gene are SGHKS and YYEKEE (reference sequence). With 4 bases removed from V and 9 bases from J, the gap between germline ends came to 23 bases. This CDR3 has 16 amino acids. For the CDR3, the DNA is TGTGCCAGCAGCGCTGGAGTAGCGGTTCTGGGGGGTGAGCAGTTCTTC. Its translation: CASSAGVAVLGGEQFF. Supplemented by reference TRBV5-5 and TRBJ2-1, the full variable domain reads DAGVTQSPTHLIKTRGQQVTLRCSPISGHKSVSWYQQVLGQGPQFIFQYYEKEERGRGNFPDRFSARQFPNYSSELNVNALLLGDSALYLCASSAGVAVLGGEQFFGPGTRLTVL.

The V and J genes are TRBV7-9 and TRBJ2-5; perhaps TRBD2 as D (5 bases). CDR3 size: 12 residues. Trimming left V 3 bases short and J 4 bases short, with 6 bases between. CDR1 and CDR2 (germline): SEHNR, FQNEAQ (reference sequence). The CDR3 DNA reads as TGTGCCAGCAGCTTCGCGGGAGAGACCCAGTACTTC. It encodes CASSFAGETQYF.

The CDR3 DNA sequence: TGTGCCAGCACACTTACCCAGGGATTCGGCGGCTACACCTTC. Translation: CASTLTQGFGGYTF. The rearrangement joins TRBV6-5 to TRBJ1-2, with TRBD1 as a possible D gene (5 bases). This CDR3 region has 14 residues. Germline lookup yields CDR1 MNHEY and CDR2 SVGAGI. Trimming took off 7 bases at V and 8 bases at J, with 20 bases between the two ends.